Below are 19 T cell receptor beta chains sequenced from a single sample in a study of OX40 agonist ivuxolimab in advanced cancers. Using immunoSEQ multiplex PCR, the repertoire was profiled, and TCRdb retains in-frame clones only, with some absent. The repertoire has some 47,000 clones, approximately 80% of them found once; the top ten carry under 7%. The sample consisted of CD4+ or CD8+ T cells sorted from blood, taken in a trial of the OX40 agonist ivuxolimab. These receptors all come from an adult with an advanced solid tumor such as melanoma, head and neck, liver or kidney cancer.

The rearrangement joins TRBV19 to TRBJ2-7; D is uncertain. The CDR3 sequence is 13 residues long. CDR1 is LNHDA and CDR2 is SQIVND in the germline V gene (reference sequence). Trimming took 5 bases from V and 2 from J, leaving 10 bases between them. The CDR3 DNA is TGTGCCAGTAGTTTTCGACCAACCTACGAGCAGTACTTC. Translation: CASSFRPTYEQYF.

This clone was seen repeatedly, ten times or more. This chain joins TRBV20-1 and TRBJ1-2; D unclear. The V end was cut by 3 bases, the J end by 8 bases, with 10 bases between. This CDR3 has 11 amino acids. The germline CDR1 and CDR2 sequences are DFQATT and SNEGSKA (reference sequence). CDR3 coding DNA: TGCAGTGCTAGGCTCGTCAGGGGCTACACCTTC. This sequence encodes CSARLVRGYTF.

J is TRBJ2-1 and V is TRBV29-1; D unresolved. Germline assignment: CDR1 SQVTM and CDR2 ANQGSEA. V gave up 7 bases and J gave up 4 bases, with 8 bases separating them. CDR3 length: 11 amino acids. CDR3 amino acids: CSGIGYNEQFF. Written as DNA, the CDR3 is TGCAGCGGCATAGGGTACAATGAGCAGTTCTTC.

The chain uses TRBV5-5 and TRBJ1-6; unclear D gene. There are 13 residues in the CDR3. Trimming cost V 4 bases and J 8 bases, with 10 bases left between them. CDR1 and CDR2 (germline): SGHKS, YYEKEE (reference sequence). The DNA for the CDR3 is TGTGCCAGCAGCCCAGGACTAGATTCACCCCTCCACTTT. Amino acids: CASSPGLDSPLHF.

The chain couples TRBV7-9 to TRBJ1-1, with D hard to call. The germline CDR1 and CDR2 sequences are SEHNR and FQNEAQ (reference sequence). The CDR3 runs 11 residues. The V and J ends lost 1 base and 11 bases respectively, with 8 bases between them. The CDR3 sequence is CASSLVGWAFF. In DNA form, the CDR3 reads TGTGCCAGCAGCTTAGTAGGGTGGGCTTTCTTT.

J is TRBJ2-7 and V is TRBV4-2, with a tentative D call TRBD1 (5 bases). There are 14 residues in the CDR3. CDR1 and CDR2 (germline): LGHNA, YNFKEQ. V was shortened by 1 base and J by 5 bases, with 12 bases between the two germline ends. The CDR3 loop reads CASSQVRGEDEQYF. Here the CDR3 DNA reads TGTGCCAGCAGCCAAGTTAGGGGCGAAGACGAGCAGTACTTC.

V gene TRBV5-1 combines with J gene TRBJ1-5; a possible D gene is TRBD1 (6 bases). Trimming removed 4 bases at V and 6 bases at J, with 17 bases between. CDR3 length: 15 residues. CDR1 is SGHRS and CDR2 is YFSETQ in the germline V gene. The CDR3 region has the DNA TGCGCCAGCAGCCCGGGGGGGCAGGGTGTTCAGCCCCAGCATTTT. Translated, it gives CASSPGGQGVQPQHF.

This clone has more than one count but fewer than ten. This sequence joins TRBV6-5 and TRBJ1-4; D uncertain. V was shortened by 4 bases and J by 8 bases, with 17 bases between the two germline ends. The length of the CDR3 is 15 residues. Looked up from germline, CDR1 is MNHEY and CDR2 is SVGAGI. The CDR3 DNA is TGTGCCAGCAGTTCAAGACACGACGGATTAGAAAAACTGTTTTTT. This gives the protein CASSSRHDGLEKLFF.

Here the CDR3 reads CASSPSRDRGIYEQYF. DNA for the CDR3: TGTGCCAGCTCACCATCTAGAGACAGGGGGATCTACGAGCAGTACTTC. V usage is TRBV18 and J usage is TRBJ2-7, with 9 nucleotides matching TRBD1. V gave up 2 bases and J gave up 3 bases; unmatched junction bases: 8. The germline gives CDR1 KGHSH, CDR2 LQKENI. CDR3 length: 16 amino acids.

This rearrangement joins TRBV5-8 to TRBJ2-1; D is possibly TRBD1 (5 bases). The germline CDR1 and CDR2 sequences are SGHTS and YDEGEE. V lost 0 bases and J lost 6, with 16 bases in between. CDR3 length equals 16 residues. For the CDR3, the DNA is TGTGCCAGCAGCTTGGGGTCCCTTAATAGGGGCAATGAGCAGTTCTTC. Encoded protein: CASSLGSLNRGNEQFF.

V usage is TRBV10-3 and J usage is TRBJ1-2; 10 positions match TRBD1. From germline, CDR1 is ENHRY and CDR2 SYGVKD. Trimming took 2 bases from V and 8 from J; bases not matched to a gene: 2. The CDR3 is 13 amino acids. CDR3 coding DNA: TGTGCCATCAGTGAGGGGACAGGGGACGGCTACACCTTC. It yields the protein CAISEGTGDGYTF.

The CDR3 coding sequence is TGTGCCAGCAGCATGGAGGTTGAGGACACTGAAGCTTTCTTT. It codes for CASSMEVEDTEAFF. The chain employs TRBV5-4 and TRBJ1-1; no firm D call. The CDR3 covers 14 residues. V was cut by 4 bases and J by 3 bases, with 13 bases left in between. Germline loops: CDR1 SGHNT, CDR2 YYREEE (reference sequence).

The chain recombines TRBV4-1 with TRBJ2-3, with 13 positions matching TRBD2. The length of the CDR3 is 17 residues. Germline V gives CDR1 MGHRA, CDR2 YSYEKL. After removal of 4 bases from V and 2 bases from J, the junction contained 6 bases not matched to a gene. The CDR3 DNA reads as TGCGCCAGCAGCCCAGACGGACTAGCGGGGGTCACAGATACGCAGTATTTT. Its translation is CASSPDGLAGVTDTQYF.

CDR3 in DNA: TGTGCCAGCAGAACAACAGGGGACCACTATGGCTACACCTTC. Its protein product is CASRTTGDHYGYTF. The genes are TRBV14 and TRBJ1-2; 7 bases fit TRBD1. The CDR3 spans 14 residues. V lost 6 bases, J lost 3 bases, and 7 bases stayed unmatched. Germline V gene sequence: CDR1 SGHDN, CDR2 FVKESK.

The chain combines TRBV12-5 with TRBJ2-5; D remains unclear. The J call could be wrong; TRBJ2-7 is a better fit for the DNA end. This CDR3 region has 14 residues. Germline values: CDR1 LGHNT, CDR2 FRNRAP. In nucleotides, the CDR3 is TGTGCTAGTGGTTTGGCCCAGTTCTCCTACGAGCAGTACTTC. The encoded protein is CASGLAQFSYEQYF.

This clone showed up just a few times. The CDR3 bases are TGTGCCAGCAGTATACAGGGGTACGAGCAGTACTTC. Its translation: CASSIQGYEQYF. J is TRBJ2-7 and V is TRBV27, with 7 bases aligning to TRBD1. The CDR3 is made up of 12 amino acids. V trimming: 5 bases; J trimming: 4 bases; junction bases outside the gene matches: 2. The germline V gene encodes CDR1 MNHEY and CDR2 SMNVEV (reference sequence).

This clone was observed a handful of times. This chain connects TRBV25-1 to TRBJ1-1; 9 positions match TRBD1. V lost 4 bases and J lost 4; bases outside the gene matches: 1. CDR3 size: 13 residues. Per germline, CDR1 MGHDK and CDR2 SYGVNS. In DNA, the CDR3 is TGTGCCAGCAGTGTGACAGGGGGCACTGAAGCTTTCTTT. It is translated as CASSVTGGTEAFF. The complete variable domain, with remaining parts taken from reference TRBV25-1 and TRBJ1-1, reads EADIYQTPRYLVIGTGKKITLECSQTMGHDKMYWYQQDPGMELHLIHYSYGVNSTEKGDLSSESTVSRIRTEHFPLTLESARPSHTSQYLCASSVTGGTEAFFGQGTRLTVV.

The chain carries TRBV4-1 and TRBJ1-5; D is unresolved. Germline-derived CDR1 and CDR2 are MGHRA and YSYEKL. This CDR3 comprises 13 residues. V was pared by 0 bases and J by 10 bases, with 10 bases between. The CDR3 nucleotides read TGCGCCAGCAGCCAAGACGTCGATTTACCCCAGCATTTT. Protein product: CASSQDVDLPQHF.

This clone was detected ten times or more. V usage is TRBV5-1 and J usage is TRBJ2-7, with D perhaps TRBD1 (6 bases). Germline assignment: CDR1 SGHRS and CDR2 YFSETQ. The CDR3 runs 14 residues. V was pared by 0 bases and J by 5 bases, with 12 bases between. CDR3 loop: CASSLAQQGNEQYF. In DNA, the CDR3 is TGCGCCAGCAGCTTGGCCCAACAGGGAAACGAGCAGTACTTC.